Listed here are 23 T cell receptor beta chains from one sample, sequenced in a study of vaccination and CD4 T cells after COVID-19. No cognate antigen is known for these TCRs. An Oncomine TCR Beta short-read assay was used to sequence the DNA from cultured CD4+ T cells. One entry per CDR3 protein results from TCRdb running MiXCR on the PCR reads. Altogether about 15,000 distinct CDR3 sequences are present, around 46% being singletons, with the ten largest covering approximately 15%. Treatment: approximately nine-day PBMC culture with coronavirus spike peptide pools or control peptides (ViraFEST assay). Sequencing was done on a sample of cultured CD4+ T cells from blood. All receptors come from a human donor with COVID-19.

This chain connects TRBV11-3 to TRBJ2-3; a weak D match, TRBD2 (5 bases). CDR1 and CDR2 from the germline V gene are SGHNT and YENEEA. This CDR3 region has 16 residues. V gave up 1 base and J gave up 0 bases, with 11 bases separating them. This CDR3 reads CASSLGRRTSTDTQYF. The CDR3 nucleotides are TGTGCCAGCAGCTTAGGGAGGAGAACTAGCACAGATACGCAGTATTTT. Together with reference TRBV11-3 and TRBJ2-3, the CDR3 gives the full variable domain: EAGVVQSPRYKIIEKKQPVAFWCNPISGHNTLYWYLQNLGQGPELLIRYENEEAVDDSQLPKDRFSAERLKGVDSTLKIQPAELGDSAVYLCASSLGRRTSTDTQYFGPGTRLTVL.

The chain employs TRBV6-1 and TRBJ1-1; D is perhaps TRBD1 (5 bases). V lost 5 bases, J lost 8 bases, and 9 bases lay in between. Germline V gene sequence: CDR1 MNHNS, CDR2 SASEGT. The CDR3 is made up of 11 amino acids. The CDR3 nucleotides are TGTGCCAGCAGTACGGGACCCGAAGCTTTCTTT. It is translated as CASSTGPEAFF.

This clonotype was recorded once. The rearrangement links TRBV11-1 to TRBJ1-1; D is uncertain. The CDR3 has 15 residues. CDR1 is SGHAT and CDR2 is FQDESV in the germline V gene (reference sequence). V lost 5 bases, J lost 9 bases, and 22 bases lay in between. The CDR3 spells CASSPLNQPESKAFF. The DNA of the CDR3 is TGTGCCAGCAGCCCGTTGAACCAGCCGGAGTCGAAAGCTTTCTTT.

The chain employs TRBV5-1 and TRBJ2-3; D is undetermined. Trimming removed 4 bases at V and 2 bases at J, with 5 bases between. The CDR3 contains 12 residues. The germline CDR1 and CDR2 sequences are SGHRS and YFSETQ. CDR3 sequence reads: CASSLNTDTQYF. CDR3 nucleotide sequence: TGCGCCAGCAGCCTAAACACAGATACGCAGTATTTT.

V gene TRBV20-1 combines with J gene TRBJ2-7; TRBD1 matches at 9 bases. V was clipped by 0 bases and J by 0 bases; unmatched bases: 3. Germline values: CDR1 DFQATT, CDR2 SNEGSKA (reference sequence). The CDR3 spans 15 residues. CDR3 in DNA: TGCAGTGCTAGAGAGGGGACAGGGAGCTCCTACGAGCAGTACTTC. Translation: CSAREGTGSSYEQYF.

The chain carries TRBV19 and TRBJ2-3; 9 bases agree with TRBD2. The ends lost 5 bases at V and 8 bases at J; junction bases unmatched: 14. Germline assignment: CDR1 LNHDA and CDR2 SQIVND (reference sequence). This CDR3 has 16 residues. In nucleotides, the CDR3 is TGTGCCAGTAGTCCTCTAGCGGGGTCCTTCGTTAGTACGCAGTATTTT. This gives the protein CASSPLAGSFVSTQYF.

The V and J genes are TRBV6-2 or TRBV6-3 and TRBJ2-7, with 8 bases aligning to TRBD1. Trimming at V came to 5 bases and at J to 2 bases, leaving 5 bases not matched to a gene. The germline gives CDR1 MNHEY, CDR2 SVGEGT. This CDR3 is built from 14 residues. CDR3 sequence reads: CASSRSGGAYEQYF. CDR3 nucleotide sequence: TGTGCCAGCAGTCGATCAGGGGGCGCCTACGAGCAGTACTTC.

The rearrangement links TRBV10-3 to TRBJ1-4; 10 positions match TRBD1. The junction had 5 bases not matched to a gene; V was cut back by 5 bases and J by 8 bases. The CDR3 spans 14 residues. The germline gives CDR1 ENHRY, CDR2 SYGVKD. Written as DNA, the CDR3 is TGTGCCATCAGTCCGGGACAGGGGTTCGAAAAACTGTTTTTT. Protein sequence: CAISPGQGFEKLFF.

V usage is TRBV20-1 and J usage is TRBJ2-3, with 8 positions matching TRBD2. Germline CDR1 is DFQATT and CDR2 is SNEGSKA (reference sequence). Trimming at V came to 1 base and at J to 4 bases, leaving 7 bases not matched to a gene. The CDR3 covers 15 residues. The CDR3, as DNA: TGCAGTGCTAGAGTCCCCGGGGGGGGCTCAGATACGCAGTATTTT. It is translated as CSARVPGGGSDTQYF.

In this sample, this clonotype turned up once. The chain recombines TRBV14 with TRBJ1-6; TRBD1 agrees at 10 bases. This CDR3 region has 14 residues. CDR1 and CDR2 (germline): SGHDN, FVKESK. Losses at the gene ends were 4 bases for V and 9 bases for J; bases not matched to a gene: 3. The CDR3 sequence is CASSPGQGISPLHF. Here the CDR3 DNA reads TGTGCCAGCAGCCCGGGACAGGGGATTTCACCCCTCCACTTT.

The chain joins TRBV2 to TRBJ2-3, with no clear D. The CDR3 has 11 amino acids. Germline V gives CDR1 SNHLY, CDR2 FYNNEI. Trimming pared 7 bases from V and 2 bases from J, leaving 4 bases between. Written as DNA, the CDR3 is TGTGCCAGCACTAACACAGATACGCAGTATTTT. This encodes CASTNTDTQYF.

The genes are TRBV19 and TRBJ1-2; 7 bases are shared with TRBD1. V was pared by 5 bases and J by 5 bases, with 5 bases of the junction left unmatched. The CDR3 runs to 13 residues. Germline values: CDR1 LNHDA, CDR2 SQIVND (reference sequence). CDR3: CASSPRQGYGYTF. In nucleotides, the CDR3 is TGTGCCAGTAGTCCACGACAGGGTTATGGCTACACCTTC. The full variable domain, in which reference TRBV19 and TRBJ1-2 provide the parts outside the CDR3, is DGGITQSPKYLFRKEGQNVTLSCEQNLNHDAMYWYRQDPGQGLRLIYYSQIVNDFQKGDIAEGYSVSREKKESFPLTVTSAQKNPTAFYLCASSPRQGYGYTFGSGTRLTVV.

In its sample, this clonotype was seen a few times. V is TRBV15 and J is TRBJ2-1, with D uncertain. CDR1 and CDR2 from the germline V gene are LNHNV and YYDKDF (reference sequence). The V end was cut by 0 bases, the J end by 10 bases, with 7 bases between. This CDR3 region has 12 residues. Here the CDR3 reads CATSRDSWEQFF. The CDR3 bases are TGTGCCACCAGCAGAGATTCCTGGGAGCAGTTCTTC.

This clonotype turned up a few times. The chain is built from TRBV6-5 and TRBJ1-1; D not resolved. Trimming cost V 1 base and J 0 bases, with 9 bases left between them. CDR3 length: 15 residues. From germline, CDR1 is MNHEY and CDR2 SVGAGI. In DNA, the CDR3 is TGTGCCAGCAGTTACTTACCGGCGATGAACACTGAAGCTTTCTTT. Amino acid sequence: CASSYLPAMNTEAFF.

The sample holds a few counts of this clonotype. The gene calls are TRBV15 and TRBJ1-2, with a weak D call TRBD1 (5 bases). Deletions cut 0 bases from V and 1 base from J, with 6 bases between. The CDR3 totals 14 residues. In germline, CDR1 is LNHNV, CDR2 YYDKDF (reference sequence). The CDR3: CATSRDRDNYGYTF. The DNA for the CDR3 is TGTGCCACCAGCAGAGACAGGGATAACTATGGCTACACCTTC.

The chain joins TRBV4-1 to TRBJ1-1; D unresolved. V was clipped by 4 bases and J by 0 bases, with 15 bases between them. From germline, CDR1 is MGHRA and CDR2 YSYEKL. This CDR3 contains 16 residues. The CDR3 is CASSPNDLGMNTEAFF. DNA of the CDR3: TGCGCCAGCAGCCCGAACGACTTGGGGATGAACACTGAAGCTTTCTTT.

This clonotype appeared a few times. The chain uses TRBV2 and TRBJ2-5; the match to TRBD2 covers 12 bases. V was clipped by 6 bases and J by 6 bases; unmatched bases: 8. In germline, CDR1 is SNHLY, CDR2 FYNNEI. The CDR3 runs 15 residues. CDR3 region: CASRYRTSGDQTQYF. CDR3 in DNA: TGTGCCAGCAGGTATCGGACTAGCGGGGACCAGACCCAGTACTTC.

This clonotype was detected only a few times. The chain combines TRBV7-4 with TRBJ1-5; tentative D call: TRBD1 (6 bases). Germline CDR1 reads SGHVT; CDR2 reads SQSDAQ. V lost 5 bases and J 0 bases, leaving 23 bases between the germline ends. The CDR3 length is 19 residues. The CDR3 sequence: CASSASPPTLDSSNQPQHF. The CDR3 nucleotides read TGTGCCAGCAGCGCTTCCCCACCGACCCTGGACAGTAGCAATCAGCCCCAGCATTTT.

The V gene is TRBV11-3, the J gene TRBJ1-1; 8 bases agree with TRBD1. CDR3 length: 15 residues. J gave up 4 bases and V 4 bases, and 8 bases lay outside the gene matches. Germline loops: CDR1 SGHNT, CDR2 YENEEA. The CDR3 region has the DNA TGTGCCAGCAGCTCAGGACAGGGTATAGGCACTGAAGCTTTCTTT. Protein sequence: CASSSGQGIGTEAFF.

V and J are TRBV15 and TRBJ2-7; D is unclear. The CDR3 contains 14 residues. Deletions cut 1 base from V and 0 bases from J, with 7 bases between. From germline, CDR1 is LNHNV and CDR2 YYDKDF (reference sequence). This CDR3 is CATSRGQVSYEQYF. The DNA for the CDR3 is TGTGCCACCAGCAGAGGGCAGGTCTCCTACGAGCAGTACTTC.

V usage is TRBV11-2 and J usage is TRBJ2-3; no reliable D call. V was clipped by 0 bases and J by 5 bases, with 9 bases between them. The CDR3 runs 14 residues. CDR1 SGHAT and CDR2 FQNNGV come from the germline V gene. The CDR3 here is CASSLDWSGDTQYF. CDR3 nucleotides: TGTGCCAGCAGCTTAGATTGGTCGGGAGATACGCAGTATTTT.

The chain couples TRBV14 to TRBJ1-6; 8 bases line up with TRBD1. From germline, CDR1 is SGHDN and CDR2 FVKESK. This CDR3 contains 17 residues. The trim removed 4 bases at V and 6 bases at J, leaving 11 bases unmatched. CDR3 bases: TGTGCCAGCAGCCGCCGGACAGGGCCGGTTGGTAATTCACCCCTCCACTTT. It specifies CASSRRTGPVGNSPLHF.

This clonotype has only a few counts. V and J are TRBV21-1 and TRBJ2-7; the D segment call TRBD1 is taken from the table without a DNA check. TRBV21-1 is noted as a pseudogene. This CDR3 comprises 14 residues. CDR3 region: CASSTGTGTYEQYF. The CDR3 DNA follows: TGTGCCAGCAGCACCGGGACAGGGACATACGAGCAGTACTTC.